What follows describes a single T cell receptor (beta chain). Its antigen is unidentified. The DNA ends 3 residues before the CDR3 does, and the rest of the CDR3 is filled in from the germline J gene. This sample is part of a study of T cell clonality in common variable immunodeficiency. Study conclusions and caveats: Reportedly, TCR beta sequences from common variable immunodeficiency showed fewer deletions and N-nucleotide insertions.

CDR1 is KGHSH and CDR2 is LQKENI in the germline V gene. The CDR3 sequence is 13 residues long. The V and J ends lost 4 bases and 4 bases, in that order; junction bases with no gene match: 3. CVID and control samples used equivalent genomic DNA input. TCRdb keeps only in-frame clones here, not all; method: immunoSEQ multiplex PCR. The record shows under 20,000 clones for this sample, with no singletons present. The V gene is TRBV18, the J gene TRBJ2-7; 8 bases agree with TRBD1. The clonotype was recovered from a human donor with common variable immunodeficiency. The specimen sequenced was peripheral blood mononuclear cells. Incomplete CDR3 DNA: TGTGCCAGCTCACACGGACAGGGTTACGAG. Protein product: CASSHGQGYE. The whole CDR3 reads CASSHGQGYEQYF.